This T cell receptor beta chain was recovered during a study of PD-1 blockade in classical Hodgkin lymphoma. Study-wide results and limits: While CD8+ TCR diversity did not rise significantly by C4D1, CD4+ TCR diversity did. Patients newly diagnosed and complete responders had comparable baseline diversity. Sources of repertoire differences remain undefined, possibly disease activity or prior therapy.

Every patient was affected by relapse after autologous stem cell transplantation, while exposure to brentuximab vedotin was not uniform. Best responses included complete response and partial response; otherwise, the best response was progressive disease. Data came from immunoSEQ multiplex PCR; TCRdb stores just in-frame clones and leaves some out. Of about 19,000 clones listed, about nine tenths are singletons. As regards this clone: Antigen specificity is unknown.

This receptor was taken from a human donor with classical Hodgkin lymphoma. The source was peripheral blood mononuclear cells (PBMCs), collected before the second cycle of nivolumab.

The CDR3 DNA sequence: TGTGCCAGTAGTATCACACAGGGTTTGTCTGGCTACACCTTC. It yields the protein CASSITQGLSGYTF. The rearrangement joins TRBV19 to TRBJ1-2, with a possible D match to TRBD1 (6 bases). The germline V gene encodes CDR1 LNHDA and CDR2 SQIVND (reference sequence). This CDR3 has 14 amino acids. With 3 bases removed from V and 7 bases from J, the gap between germline ends came to 15 bases.